The 28 T cell receptor beta chains below all came from one sample that was sequenced in a study of blood T cell repertoires in COVID-19. Only in-frame clones appear in the TCRdb table, and some are missing; sequencing was by immunoSEQ multiplex PCR. The table lists 200,000 to 250,000 clones, 80% of them singletons. The sample consisted of PBMCs or T cells enriched from blood (not recorded which). These receptors all come from a woman in her forties with acute COVID-19.

Concerning this clone: The germline gene is not matched at one end of the junction; a read error may be the cause. The J gene is TRBJ1-1, the V gene TRBV30, with 9 bases lining up with TRBD1. Per germline, CDR1 GTSNPN and CDR2 SVGIG (reference sequence). This CDR3 is built from 16 residues. CDR3 region: CAWTNPGTGRNAEAFF. The DNA of the CDR3 is TGTGCCTGGACGAATCCCGGGACAGGGAGGAACGCTGAAGCTTTCTTT.

The chain carries TRBV12-3 or TRBV12-4 and TRBJ2-1; D unresolved. Trimming removed 5 bases from V and 5 bases from J, with 10 bases in between. The CDR3 is made up of 13 amino acids. The chain's CDR3 is CASSRVYDNEQFF. The CDR3 DNA reads as TGTGCCAGCAGTCGCGTATATGACAATGAGCAGTTCTTC.

The rearrangement joins TRBV5-6 to TRBJ2-7, with 7 bases aligning to TRBD1. The CDR3 covers 15 residues. CDR1 is SGHDT and CDR2 is YYEEEE in the germline V gene. Unmatched junction bases numbered 6, after V lost 0 bases and J lost 3 bases. The CDR3 DNA follows: TGTGCCAGCAGCTTGGTGGGACAGAGATACTACGAGCAGTACTTC. Translating it yields CASSLVGQRYYEQYF.

This clone appeared once. J is TRBJ1-4 and V is TRBV5-1; 11 bases are a match to TRBD1. This CDR3 spans 16 amino acids. The germline V gene encodes CDR1 SGHRS and CDR2 YFSETQ. With V trimmed by 4 bases and J by 5 bases, 7 bases remained unmatched. The CDR3 sequence: CASSPVRDRGNEKLFF. As DNA, the CDR3 is TGCGCCAGCAGCCCCGTCCGGGACAGGGGGAATGAAAAACTGTTTTTT.

The chain is built from TRBV2 and TRBJ2-7, with D perhaps matching TRBD2 (5 bases). Deletions cut 2 bases from V and 3 bases from J, with 11 bases between. The CDR3 is 14 amino acids. Germline CDR1 and CDR2: SNHLY and FYNNEI. CDR3 loop: CASSEPDSRYEQYF. In nucleotides, the CDR3 is TGTGCCAGCAGTGAACCGGACTCTCGCTACGAGCAGTACTTC.

The chain combines TRBV12-3 or TRBV12-4 with TRBJ1-6; D remains unclear. The CDR3 contains 13 residues. The V end lost 1 base, the J end lost 7 bases, and 5 bases lay between the germline ends. This CDR3 reads CASSLDANSPLHF. Written as DNA, the CDR3 is TGTGCCAGCAGTTTAGACGCGAATTCACCCCTCCACTTT.

This clone was seen only a few times. The chain employs TRBV4-3 and TRBJ1-2; D unclear. V lost 0 bases to trimming and J lost 7 bases, with 21 bases between them. Germline V gene data show CDR1 as LGHNA and CDR2 as YSLEER. This CDR3 contains 17 residues. This chain's CDR3 is CASSQEIALGLSGGYTF. CDR3 sequence (DNA): TGCGCCAGCAGCCAAGAAATTGCTCTGGGCCTGTCCGGTGGCTACACCTTC.

This chain joins TRBV19 and TRBJ1-5; D not certain. Deletions cut 5 bases from V and 0 bases from J, with 5 bases between. This CDR3 is built from 13 residues. The germline gives CDR1 LNHDA, CDR2 SQIVND (reference sequence). CDR3 in amino acids: CASSDTSNQPQHF. CDR3 coding DNA: TGTGCCAGTAGTGACACTAGCAATCAGCCCCAGCATTTT.

This chain connects TRBV6-1 to TRBJ2-7; 7 bases agree with TRBD1. With 1 base clipped from V and 0 bases from J, the junction kept 6 bases outside the gene matches. This CDR3 spans 16 amino acids. In germline, CDR1 is MNHNS, CDR2 SASEGT. CDR3 DNA sequence: TGTGCCAGCAGTGAAGAACAGGGGTACATCTCCTACGAGCAGTACTTC. Translation: CASSEEQGYISYEQYF.

V and J are TRBV19 and TRBJ1-2; D is ambiguous. V lost 1 base, J lost 4 bases, and 7 bases lay in between. There are 13 residues in the CDR3. Looked up from germline, CDR1 is LNHDA and CDR2 is SQIVND (reference sequence). CDR3 region: CASSIGVAYGYTF. The CDR3 nucleotides are TGTGCCAGTAGTATAGGTGTGGCCTATGGCTACACCTTC. Full variable domain (outside the CDR3, taken from reference TRBV19 and TRBJ1-2): DGGITQSPKYLFRKEGQNVTLSCEQNLNHDAMYWYRQDPGQGLRLIYYSQIVNDFQKGDIAEGYSVSREKKESFPLTVTSAQKNPTAFYLCASSIGVAYGYTFGSGTRLTVV.

V is TRBV29-1 and J is TRBJ1-3, with D uncertain. The CDR3 length is 13 residues. With 6 bases removed from V and 3 bases from J, the gap between germline ends came to 12 bases. Per the germline V gene, CDR1 is SQVTM and CDR2 is ANQGSEA. CDR3 amino acids: CSVVTDYGNTIYF. The DNA of the CDR3 is TGCAGCGTCGTGACCGACTATGGAAACACCATATATTTT.

CDR3 DNA sequence: TGTGCCAGCAGTTCCAGGGGGGAGTTCAATGAGCAGTTCTTC. Translating it yields CASSSRGEFNEQFF. The gene calls are TRBV6-5 and TRBJ2-1; possible D gene TRBD1, 7 bases. V lost 4 bases to trimming and J lost 6 bases, with 13 bases between them. The CDR3 is 14 amino acids. Germline V lookup: CDR1 MNHEY, CDR2 SVGAGI.

The rearrangement joins TRBV5-1 to TRBJ2-2; 10 positions match TRBD2. The CDR3 runs to 16 residues. V was clipped by 4 bases and J by 6 bases; unmatched bases: 9. The germline CDR1 and CDR2 sequences are SGHRS and YFSETQ. This CDR3 reads CASSKSGGAFAGELFF. CDR3 DNA sequence: TGCGCCAGCAGCAAGAGCGGGGGGGCCTTCGCCGGGGAGCTGTTTTTT.

This clone was counted ten times or more. The chain couples TRBV28 to TRBJ1-2; 8 nucleotides align to TRBD1. Germline V gene lookup returns CDR1 MDHEN and CDR2 SYDVKM. The ends lost 6 bases at V and 6 bases at J; junction bases unmatched: 6. This CDR3 is 13 amino acids long. This CDR3 reads CASRLQGGHGYTF. For the CDR3, the DNA is TGTGCCAGCAGATTACAGGGGGGTCATGGCTACACCTTC.

The V and J genes are TRBV5-4 and TRBJ2-5; 7 bases fit TRBD2. Germline values: CDR1 SGHNT, CDR2 YYREEE (reference sequence). V dropped 9 bases and J dropped 3; count of bases not matched to a gene: 11. The CDR3 spans 14 residues. CDR3 nucleotides: TGTGCCACTACCGATGCCCGGGGGGAAGAGACCCAGTACTTC. Encoded protein: CATTDARGEETQYF.

The chain couples TRBV21-1 to TRBJ2-1; the table names TRBD2, a call not compared with the DNA. TRBV21-1 is recorded as a pseudogene. The CDR3 covers 16 residues. CDR3 residues: CASSIRGLAYYNEQFF. CDR3 nucleotides: TGTGCCAGCAGCATACGGGGACTAGCATATTACAATGAGCAGTTCTTC.

This chain links TRBV7-2 with TRBJ2-3; 10 nucleotides line up with TRBD2. The CDR3 is 14 amino acids. The germline CDR1 and CDR2 sequences are SGHTA and FQGNSA. Losses at the gene ends were 5 bases for V and 3 bases for J; bases not matched to a gene: 2. The CDR3 DNA is TGTGCCAGCAGCCCAGCGGGAGGGACAGATACGCAGTATTTT. This gives the protein CASSPAGGTDTQYF.

This chain joins TRBV19 and TRBJ1-1, with 12 bases identical to TRBD1. There are 13 residues in the CDR3. Germline loops: CDR1 LNHDA, CDR2 SQIVND (reference sequence). Trimming cost V 7 bases and J 9 bases; bases outside gene matches: 6. The CDR3: CASTTGTGGQAFF. The DNA of the CDR3 is TGTGCCAGTACGACCGGGACAGGGGGCCAAGCTTTCTTT.

The chain uses TRBV28 and TRBJ1-2, with TRBD1 as a possible D gene (5 bases). The germline V gene encodes CDR1 MDHEN and CDR2 SYDVKM. V lost 11 bases and J lost 4, with 26 bases in between. This CDR3 has 16 residues. The CDR3 protein is CAVPAPLPGEGYGYTF. The CDR3 DNA is TGTGCCGTGCCAGCACCACTTCCGGGGGAGGGCTATGGCTACACCTTC.

The V call is TRBV6-5, the J call TRBJ1-2; TRBD1 matches 10 bases. This CDR3 has 14 residues. Germline V gene data show CDR1 as MNHEY and CDR2 as SVGAGI. After removal of 6 bases from V and 8 bases from J, the junction contained 9 bases not matched to a gene. The CDR3 region is CASSKTGGARGYTF. The CDR3, as DNA: TGTGCCAGCAGCAAGACAGGGGGCGCGAGGGGCTACACCTTC.

The rearrangement links TRBV7-5 to TRBJ1-1; no check of the table's D call, TRBD1, against the DNA was made. TRBV7-5 is labeled a pseudogene. The CDR3 sequence is 15 residues long. The DNA of the CDR3 is TGTGCCAGAAGCTTAGTAAGACAGGGAAACACTGAAGCTTTCTTT. Translation: CARSLVRQGNTEAFF.

The J gene is TRBJ2-3, the V gene TRBV30; 13 bases match TRBD2. Trimming cost V 3 bases and J 2 bases; bases outside gene matches: 5. The CDR3 totals 16 residues. Germline V lookup: CDR1 GTSNPN, CDR2 SVGIG (reference sequence). The CDR3 DNA is TGTGCCTGGAGCATGGGACTAGCGGGAAACACAGATACGCAGTATTTT. Translating gives CAWSMGLAGNTDTQYF. The whole variable domain, remainder taken from reference TRBV30 and TRBJ2-3, is SQTIHQWPATLVQPVGSPLSLECTVEGTSNPNLYWYRQAAGRGLQLLFYSVGIGQISSEVPQNLSASRPQDRQFILSSKKLLLSDSGFYLCAWSMGLAGNTDTQYFGPGTRLTVL.

The chain uses TRBV18 and TRBJ2-7; no firm D call. This CDR3 is 13 amino acids long. The V and J ends lost 6 bases and 0 bases respectively, with 9 bases between them. CDR1 is KGHSH and CDR2 is LQKENI in the germline V gene. CDR3 loop: CASSTELSYEQYF. Written as DNA, the CDR3 is TGTGCCAGCTCCACAGAGCTCTCCTACGAGCAGTACTTC. Filled out from reference TRBV18 and TRBJ2-7, the complete variable domain reads NAGVMQNPRHLVRRRGQEARLRCSPMKGHSHVYWYRQLPEEGLKFMVYLQKENIIDESGMPKERFSAEFPKEGPSILRIQQVVRGDSAAYFCASSTELSYEQYFGPGTRLTVT.

V is TRBV28 and J is TRBJ2-7, with TRBD2 identical over 14 bases. The CDR3 sequence is 14 residues long. Unmatched junction bases numbered 3, after V lost 6 bases and J lost 5 bases. Germline CDR1 and CDR2: MDHEN and SYDVKM. The CDR3 DNA reads as TGTGCCAGCAGGACTAGCGGGAGGGCCCACGAGCAGTACTTC. This encodes CASRTSGRAHEQYF.

The chain employs TRBV13 and TRBJ2-5; 7 bases are shared with TRBD1. Looked up from germline, CDR1 is PRHDT and CDR2 is FYEKMQ (reference sequence). J was trimmed by 2 bases and V by 2 bases; bases with no gene match: 2. This CDR3 is 14 amino acids long. CDR3 DNA sequence: TGTGCCAGCAGCTTACGGGGACAGCAAGAGACCCAGTACTTC. Encoded protein: CASSLRGQQETQYF.

The chain employs TRBV6-5 and TRBJ2-5; 9 bases fit TRBD1. There are 15 residues in the CDR3. CDR1 is MNHEY and CDR2 is SVGAGI in the germline V gene. The V gene end was trimmed by 6 bases and the J gene end by 4 bases; junction bases not matched to a gene: 9. CDR3: CASRWGQGSAETQYF. The CDR3 DNA sequence: TGTGCCAGCAGGTGGGGACAGGGATCGGCAGAGACCCAGTACTTC.

This sequence joins TRBV12-3 or TRBV12-4 and TRBJ1-1; no clear D. V was trimmed by 3 bases and J by 8 bases, leaving 13 bases between them. The CDR3 runs to 13 residues. The CDR3 region is CASSLEGLGEAFF. The CDR3 region has the DNA TGTGCCAGCAGTTTGGAGGGCCTGGGGGAAGCTTTCTTT.

The J gene is TRBJ2-7, the V gene TRBV4-2; 7 bases match TRBD1. The J segment lost 3 bases and the V segment lost 0 bases, leaving 2 bases of the junction unmatched. The germline V gene encodes CDR1 LGHNA and CDR2 YNFKEQ. The CDR3 sequence is 14 residues long. DNA of the CDR3: TGTGCCAGCAGCCAAGATCGGGACAGCTACGAGCAGTACTTC. Its protein is CASSQDRDSYEQYF.